Below are 29 T cell receptor beta chains sequenced from a single sample in a study of blood T cell repertoires in COVID-19. Sequencing used immunoSEQ multiplex PCR; TCRdb keeps in-frame clones, though not all of them. The table shows 300,000 to 450,000 clones, with approximately 87% occurring only once. The sequenced sample was PBMCs or T cells enriched from blood (not recorded which). The origin of the receptors is a young man who had recovered from COVID-19.

The chain recombines TRBV29-1 with TRBJ2-1; 9 nucleotides match TRBD2. Per the germline V gene, CDR1 is SQVTM and CDR2 is ANQGSEA. The ends lost 6 bases at V and 8 bases at J; junction bases unmatched: 11. This CDR3 contains 14 residues. CDR3 nucleotides: TGCAGCGTCCGTTTGGCGGGGGGGCCTCATGAGCAGTTCTTC. Translated, it gives CSVRLAGGPHEQFF.

CDR3 coding DNA: TGTGCCAGCAGTGAGAACAGGGGACCTAATGAAAAACTGTTTTTT. Protein sequence: CASSENRGPNEKLFF. V usage is TRBV6-1 and J usage is TRBJ1-4; TRBD1 matches at 7 bases. This CDR3 has 15 residues. After removal of 3 bases from V and 3 bases from J, the junction contained 4 bases not matched to a gene. The germline gives CDR1 MNHNS, CDR2 SASEGT.

CDR3 region: CASSLRDSRDTQYF. As DNA, the CDR3 is TGTGCCAGCAGCCTCCGGGACAGTAGAGATACGCAGTATTTT. The chain has TRBV5-4 and TRBJ2-3, with TRBD1 identical over 7 bases. V was clipped by 4 bases and J by 5 bases; unmatched bases: 7. CDR3 length: 14 amino acids. Per germline, CDR1 SGHNT and CDR2 YYREEE (reference sequence).

CDR3 region: CASSLGTSSGNTIYF. In DNA form, the CDR3 reads TGTGCCAGCAGCTTGGGTACTAGCTCTGGAAACACCATATATTTT. This chain connects TRBV5-6 to TRBJ1-3; D remains unclear. The V gene lost 0 bases and the J gene lost 0 bases, with 7 bases spanning the gap. The CDR3 has 15 residues. Germline CDR1 SGHDT, CDR2 YYEEEE.

The genes are TRBV19 and TRBJ2-1; possibly TRBD2 for D (6 bases). V was clipped by 5 bases and J by 9 bases, with 8 bases between them. The germline CDR1 and CDR2 sequences are LNHDA and SQIVND (reference sequence). This CDR3 region has 11 residues. In DNA, the CDR3 is TGTGCCAGTAGTGGGGGGTTTGAGCAGTTCTTC. It encodes CASSGGFEQFF.

The rearrangement links TRBV20-1 to TRBJ1-5, with D possibly matching TRBD1 (6 bases). The CDR3 is 15 amino acids. Germline V CDR1 and CDR2: DFQATT, SNEGSKA (reference sequence). V lost 3 bases to trimming and J lost 6 bases, with 18 bases between them. CDR3 in DNA: TGCAGTGCTAGTTCCCGACAGGCCAGGGGTCAGCCCCAGCATTTT. Encoded protein: CSASSRQARGQPQHF.

The chain has TRBV7-8 and TRBJ1-5; D remains unclear. Germline-derived CDR1 and CDR2 are SGHVS and FQNEAQ. Deletions cut 5 bases from V and 5 bases from J, with 13 bases between. The CDR3 is 14 amino acids. The CDR3 coding sequence is TGTGCCAGCAGCCCCGGCGGGATCGATCAGCCCCAGCATTTT. Translated: CASSPGGIDQPQHF.

The V call is TRBV6-5, the J call TRBJ1-1; tentative D call: TRBD1 (6 bases). The germline V gene encodes CDR1 MNHEY and CDR2 SVGAGI. The CDR3 contains 13 residues. Trimming removed 2 bases at V and 5 bases at J, with 9 bases between. CDR3 protein: CASSYEGDTEAFF. The CDR3 region has the DNA TGTGCCAGCAGTTACGAGGGGGATACTGAAGCTTTCTTT.

The rearrangement links TRBV29-1 to TRBJ1-2, with 10 bases lining up with TRBD1. The CDR3 is made up of 14 amino acids. CDR1 and CDR2 (germline): SQVTM, ANQGSEA. J lost 3 bases, V lost 4 bases, and 5 bases had no gene match. Here the CDR3 reads CSVVGTGVDYGYTF. The CDR3 nucleotides are TGCAGCGTTGTAGGGACAGGGGTCGACTATGGCTACACCTTC.

J is TRBJ1-3 and V is TRBV10-3, with 9 positions matching TRBD1. The germline CDR1 and CDR2 sequences are ENHRY and SYGVKD. The trim removed 7 bases at V and 2 bases at J, leaving 6 bases unmatched. The CDR3 is made up of 15 amino acids. The CDR3 spells CAITGQGGPGNTIYF. CDR3 nucleotides: TGTGCCATCACGGGACAGGGAGGGCCTGGAAACACCATATATTTT.

The genes are TRBV20-1 and TRBJ2-7; 8 nucleotides match TRBD1. Unmatched junction bases numbered 6, after V lost 3 bases and J lost 5 bases. Germline-derived CDR1 and CDR2 are DFQATT and SNEGSKA (reference sequence). CDR3 length: 13 amino acids. CDR3 DNA: TGCAGTGCTAGTGAGGACAGGGATCACGAGCAGTACTTC. Protein: CSASEDRDHEQYF.

The rearrangement uses TRBV6-5 and TRBJ2-7, with 8 bases that match TRBD1. CDR1 is MNHEY, CDR2 SVGAGI, per germline. Trimming cost V 6 bases and J 5 bases; bases outside gene matches: 12. This CDR3 is 15 amino acids long. CDR3 sequence (DNA): TGTGCCAGCAGCCCACCCGCAGGGGGCAAGGACGAGCAGTACTTC. Translation: CASSPPAGGKDEQYF.

This chain uses TRBV6-1 with TRBJ1-4; 7 nucleotides align to TRBD1. The CDR3 has 15 amino acids. With V trimmed by 2 bases and J by 4 bases, 4 bases remained unmatched. Germline CDR1 reads MNHNS; CDR2 reads SASEGT. DNA for the CDR3: TGTGCCAGCAGTGAACGGGACAGTCGTAATGAAAAACTGTTTTTT. Its protein is CASSERDSRNEKLFF.

For the CDR3, the DNA is TGTGCCAGCAGTCCTAGTTCCTTTTACGAGCAGTACTTC. Residues: CASSPSSFYEQYF. This sequence joins TRBV6-5 and TRBJ2-7; D ambiguous. Germline CDR1 MNHEY, CDR2 SVGAGI. The CDR3 consists of 13 residues. V lost 5 bases and J lost 4, with 12 bases in between.

V usage is TRBV9 and J usage is TRBJ1-1, with TRBD1 matching over 7 bases. The trim removed 3 bases at V and 6 bases at J, leaving 5 bases unmatched. The V gene's germline CDR1 is SGDLS and CDR2 YYNGEE. CDR3 length: 13 amino acids. CDR3 nucleotide sequence: TGTGCCAGCAGCGCAGGGGGAGAGCCTGAAGCTTTCTTT. This sequence encodes CASSAGGEPEAFF.

This chain joins TRBV11-2 and TRBJ1-6; no clear D gene. The germline CDR1 and CDR2 sequences are SGHAT and FQNNGV. The CDR3 consists of 17 residues. The V end lost 2 bases, the J end lost 1 base, and 12 bases lay between the germline ends. Here the CDR3 reads CASSLTDKASYNSPLHF. The CDR3 nucleotides are TGTGCCAGCAGCTTAACGGATAAAGCGTCCTATAATTCACCCCTCCACTTT.

The chain is built from TRBV28 and TRBJ2-7; TRBD1 aligns across 11 bases. The CDR3 length is 15 residues. The germline V gene encodes CDR1 MDHEN and CDR2 SYDVKM. Germline trimming cut 1 base from V and 6 bases from J; bases unmatched to any gene: 5. CDR3 amino acids: CASSLSTGTGGEQYF. The CDR3 DNA follows: TGTGCCAGCAGTTTATCCACCGGGACAGGGGGCGAGCAGTACTTC.

The rearrangement joins TRBV19 to TRBJ1-5; 10 bases agree with TRBD1. The CDR3 sequence is 15 residues long. CDR1 is LNHDA and CDR2 is SQIVND in the germline V gene (reference sequence). Germline trimming cut 3 bases from V and 8 bases from J; bases unmatched to any gene: 7. This CDR3 reads CASSIQGQGREPQHF. CDR3 coding DNA: TGTGCCAGTAGTATCCAGGGACAGGGGCGGGAGCCCCAGCATTTT.

The gene calls are TRBV20-1 and TRBJ2-7, with D unresolved. V dropped 4 bases and J dropped 4 bases, with 8 bases sitting between them. Germline V gene sequence: CDR1 DFQATT, CDR2 SNEGSKA (reference sequence). The CDR3 runs to 11 residues. Here the CDR3 reads CSANQFYEQYF. CDR3 DNA sequence: TGCAGTGCTAATCAGTTTTACGAGCAGTACTTC.

The sample holds one count of this clone. This chain's CDR3 is CASRGSQETQYF. CDR3 DNA sequence: TGCGCCAGCAGGGGCAGCCAAGAGACCCAGTACTTC. The chain links TRBV5-1 to TRBJ2-5; D is uncertain. Trimming removed 5 bases at V and 1 base at J, with 6 bases between. The germline V gene has CDR1 SGHRS and CDR2 YFSETQ. The CDR3 has 12 amino acids.

This clone is a singleton in its sample. The chain recombines TRBV20-1 with TRBJ1-2, with D unclear. Germline V CDR1 and CDR2: DFQATT, SNEGSKA (reference sequence). Between the trimmed V and J ends, which lost 3 bases and 0 bases, there was a span of 5 bases. The CDR3 has 12 residues. The CDR3 sequence is CSASLANYGYTF. The CDR3 nucleotides read TGCAGTGCTAGTTTAGCTAACTATGGCTACACCTTC.

The chain couples TRBV27 to TRBJ2-7, with 7 bases lining up with TRBD1. After removal of 3 bases from V and 2 bases from J, the junction contained 7 bases not matched to a gene. The CDR3 contains 15 residues. Germline CDR1 is MNHEY and CDR2 is SMNVEV (reference sequence). This CDR3 reads CASSLSSGTAYEQYF. CDR3 in DNA: TGTGCCAGCAGTTTGTCTTCCGGGACAGCCTACGAGCAGTACTTC.

V usage is TRBV9 and J usage is TRBJ1-2, with D possibly being TRBD1 (6 bases). Deletions cut 4 bases from V and 2 bases from J, with 15 bases between. The CDR3 runs 15 residues. Germline-derived CDR1 and CDR2 are SGDLS and YYNGEE. The chain's CDR3 is CASSPRPGENYGYTF. Here the CDR3 DNA reads TGTGCCAGCAGCCCCCGTCCAGGGGAAAACTATGGCTACACCTTC.

This clone was seen a single time. The chain is built from TRBV9 and TRBJ2-5, with D tentatively TRBD2 (5 bases). Germline-derived CDR1 and CDR2 are SGDLS and YYNGEE. The V gene lost 1 base and the J gene lost 4 bases, with 8 bases spanning the gap. This CDR3 is built from 13 residues. CDR3 residues: CASSVNGGETQYF. The DNA for the CDR3 is TGTGCCAGCAGCGTAAACGGAGGAGAGACCCAGTACTTC.

The V gene is TRBV6-5, the J gene TRBJ2-7; D possibly corresponds to TRBD2 (6 bases). There are 13 residues in the CDR3. Germline lookup yields CDR1 MNHEY and CDR2 SVGAGI. V dropped 6 bases and J dropped 0 bases, with 9 bases sitting between them. The CDR3 DNA sequence: TGTGCCAGCAGGACTAGTGGCTCCTACGAGCAGTACTTC. Its translation is CASRTSGSYEQYF.

V is TRBV2 and J is TRBJ1-3; D unclear. V was clipped by 8 bases and J by 0 bases, with 20 bases between them. The CDR3 loop spans 17 amino acids. In germline, CDR1 is SNHLY, CDR2 FYNNEI. CDR3 DNA: TGTGCCAGCGTTCAGCATCCATCACCTAGCTCTGGAAACACCATATATTTT. Encoded protein: CASVQHPSPSSGNTIYF.

CDR3 loop: CASSPPGGPVTGELFF. The CDR3 DNA reads TGTGCCAGCAGCCCCCCCGGGGGGCCAGTCACCGGGGAGCTGTTTTTT. The chain has TRBV3-1 (or the pseudogene TRBV3-2) and TRBJ2-2; tentatively, D is TRBD2 (7 bases). Trimming cost V 4 bases and J 4 bases, with 16 bases left between them. Germline V CDR1 and CDR2: LGHDT, YNNKEL (reference sequence). This CDR3 has 16 amino acids.

The chain combines TRBV2 with TRBJ2-3, with D possibly TRBD2 on 6 matching bases. Trimming removed 8 bases at V and 2 bases at J, with 14 bases between. The CDR3 runs 14 residues. Per germline, CDR1 SNHLY and CDR2 FYNNEI. CDR3 amino acids: CASPEGLVTDTQYF. The DNA of the CDR3 is TGTGCCAGCCCGGAGGGGCTAGTCACAGATACGCAGTATTTT.

The chain uses TRBV5-4 and TRBJ2-3; 12 bases line up with TRBD2. Germline V gene sequence: CDR1 SGHNT, CDR2 YYREEE (reference sequence). Unmatched junction bases numbered 4, after V lost 2 bases and J lost 3 bases. The CDR3 is 16 amino acids. CDR3 loop: CASSLDLAGGTDTQYF. The CDR3 DNA reads TGTGCCAGCAGCTTAGACCTAGCGGGGGGGACAGATACGCAGTATTTT. Full variable domain (missing parts from reference TRBV5-4 and TRBJ2-3): ETGVTQSPTHLIKTRGQQVTLRCSSQSGHNTVSWYQQALGQGPQFIFQYYREEENGRGNFPPRFSGLQFPNYSSELNVNALELDDSALYLCASSLDLAGGTDTQYFGPGTRLTVL.